The source of this T cell receptor beta chain is a study of T cell repertoires in cytomegalovirus infection. This clonotype showed up just a few times. The CDR3 length is 13 residues. CDR1 is SGHDN and CDR2 is FVKESK in the germline V gene. Trimming took 4 bases from V and 11 from J, leaving 12 bases between them. Each CDR3 protein gets one entry after TCRdb re-called the reads with MiXCR. This table holds about 98,000 distinct CDR3 sequences, 16% found once. Source material: PBMCs. The chain employs TRBV14 and TRBJ1-6; D gene ambiguous. The origin of this receptor is a human donor in good health (CMV status not recorded). Some clones in this sample may be carry-over from other donors' samples. As DNA, the CDR3 is TGTGCCAGCAGCCGAAAGGGCTTTCCACCCCTCCACTTT. Amino acid sequence: CASSRKGFPPLHF.